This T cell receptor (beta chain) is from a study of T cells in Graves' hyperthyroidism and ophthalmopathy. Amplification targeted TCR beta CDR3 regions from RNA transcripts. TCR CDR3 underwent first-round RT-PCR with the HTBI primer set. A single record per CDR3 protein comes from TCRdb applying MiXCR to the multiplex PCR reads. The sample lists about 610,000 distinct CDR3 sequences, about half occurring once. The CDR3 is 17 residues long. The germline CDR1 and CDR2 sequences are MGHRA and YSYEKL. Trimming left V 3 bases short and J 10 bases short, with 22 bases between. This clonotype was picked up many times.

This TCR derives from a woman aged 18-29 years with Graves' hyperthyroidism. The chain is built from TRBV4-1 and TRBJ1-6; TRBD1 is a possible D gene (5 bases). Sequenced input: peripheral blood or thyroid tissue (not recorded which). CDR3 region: CASSHYDTTPGESPLHF. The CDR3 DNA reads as TGCGCCAGCAGCCACTACGATACTACTCCGGGGGAGTCACCCCTCCACTTT.